This T cell receptor beta chain was recorded in a study of cytotoxic CD8 clonotypes in ibrutinib-treated CLL. Study-wide context: By median approximately 63 months, approximately twelve had progressed and around 15 stayed remitted; responses had been 2 complete and about 24 partial.

Germline V gene sequence: CDR1 SNHLY, CDR2 FYNNEI. V lost 6 bases and J 0 bases, leaving 12 bases between the germline ends. The CDR3 length is 14 residues. Repertoires were generated with immunoSEQ multiplex PCR, while TCRdb's copy carries only in-frame clones and drops some. The repertoire holds roughly 24,000 clones, nearly 80% seen once, with around 8.5% in the top ten. The sequencing used PBMCs, collected before ibrutinib treatment. The V gene is TRBV2, the J gene TRBJ2-7; D gene unclear. The sequence derives from a human donor with chronic lymphocytic leukemia. As DNA, the CDR3 is TGTGCCAGCAGCGAGACTGGTTACTCCTACGAGCAGTACTTC. This gives the protein CASSETGYSYEQYF.